This T cell receptor beta chain was retrieved from a study of T cell changes during pregnancy in multiple sclerosis. The table came from immunoSEQ multiplex PCR; TCRdb's copy has only in-frame clones and leaves some out. The sample consists of approximately 100,000 clones, roughly 90% of them appearing once. The germline V gene has CDR1 GTSNPN and CDR2 SVGIG (reference sequence). The CDR3 runs to 11 residues. V lost 4 bases, J lost 6 bases, and 9 bases lay in between. This TCR was sampled from a female donor with multiple sclerosis, enrolled in a pregnancy study. The chain employs TRBV30 and TRBJ1-1; D gene unclear. Sequencing used peripheral blood, obtained after pregnancy. Written as DNA, the CDR3 is TGTGCCTGGAATTTACAGTCTGAAGCTTTCTTT. It translates to CAWNLQSEAFF. The whole variable domain, remainder taken from reference TRBV30 and TRBJ1-1, is SQTIHQWPATLVQPVGSPLSLECTVEGTSNPNLYWYRQAAGRGLQLLFYSVGIGQISSEVPQNLSASRPQDRQFILSSKKLLLSDSGFYLCAWNLQSEAFFGQGTRLTVV.